A single T cell receptor beta chain is shown here with its context. Using immunoSEQ multiplex PCR, the repertoire was profiled, and TCRdb retains in-frame clones only, with some absent. The repertoire holds roughly 100,000 clones, with over 65% as singletons. The sample's time point: peripheral blood 6 weeks after treatment start. These data are taken from a study of PD-L1 blockade in urothelial cancer. V was clipped by 7 bases and J by 5 bases; unmatched bases: 3. Looked up from germline, CDR1 is MDHEN and CDR2 is SYDVKM. This CDR3 has 14 amino acids. This specimen consisted of PBMCs, obtained around atezolizumab (anti-PD-L1) treatment. V is TRBV28 and J is TRBJ1-4; 11 bases agree with TRBD1. The source of this sequence is a man between 65 and 80 years old with urothelial cancer. The CDR3 nucleotides are TGTGCCAGCACCGGGGACAGGGGGAATGAAAAACTGTTTTTT. It is translated as CASTGDRGNEKLFF.